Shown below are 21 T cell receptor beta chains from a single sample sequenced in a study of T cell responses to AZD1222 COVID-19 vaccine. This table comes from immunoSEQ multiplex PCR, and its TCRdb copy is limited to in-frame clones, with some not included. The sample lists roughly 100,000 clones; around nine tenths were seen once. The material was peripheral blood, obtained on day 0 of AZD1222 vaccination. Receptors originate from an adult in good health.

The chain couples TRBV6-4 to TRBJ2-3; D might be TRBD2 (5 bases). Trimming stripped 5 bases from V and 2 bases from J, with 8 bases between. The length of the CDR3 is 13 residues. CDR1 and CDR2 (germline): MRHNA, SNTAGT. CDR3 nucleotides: TGTGCCAGCAGTCCCGGGAACACAGATACGCAGTATTTT. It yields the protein CASSPGNTDTQYF.

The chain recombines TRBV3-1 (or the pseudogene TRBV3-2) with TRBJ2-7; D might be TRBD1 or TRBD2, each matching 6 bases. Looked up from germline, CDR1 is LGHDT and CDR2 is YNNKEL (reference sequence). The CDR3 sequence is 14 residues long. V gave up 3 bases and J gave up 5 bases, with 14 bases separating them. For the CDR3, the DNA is TGTGCCAGCAGCCAGCCGGGGGCCCGAGACGAGCAGTACTTC. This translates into CASSQPGARDEQYF.

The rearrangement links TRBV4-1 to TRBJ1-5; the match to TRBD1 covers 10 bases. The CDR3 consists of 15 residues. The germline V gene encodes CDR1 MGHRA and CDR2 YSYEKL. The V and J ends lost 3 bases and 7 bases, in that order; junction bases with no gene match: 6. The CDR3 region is CASSHRQGARQPQHF. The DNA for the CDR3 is TGCGCCAGCAGCCACCGACAGGGGGCAAGGCAGCCCCAGCATTTT.

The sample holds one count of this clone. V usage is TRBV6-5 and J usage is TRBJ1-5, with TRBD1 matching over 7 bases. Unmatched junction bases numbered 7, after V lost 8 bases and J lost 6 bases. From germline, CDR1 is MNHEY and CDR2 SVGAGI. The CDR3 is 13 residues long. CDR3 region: CASLRQGGQPQHF. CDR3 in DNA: TGTGCCAGCCTTCGACAGGGAGGTCAGCCCCAGCATTTT.

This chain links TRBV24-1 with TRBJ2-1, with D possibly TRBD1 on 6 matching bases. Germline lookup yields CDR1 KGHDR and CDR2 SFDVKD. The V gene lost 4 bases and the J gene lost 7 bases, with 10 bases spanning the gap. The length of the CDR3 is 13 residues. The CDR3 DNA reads TGTGCCACCAGTGACCCGACAGGAAATGAGCAGTTCTTC. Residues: CATSDPTGNEQFF.

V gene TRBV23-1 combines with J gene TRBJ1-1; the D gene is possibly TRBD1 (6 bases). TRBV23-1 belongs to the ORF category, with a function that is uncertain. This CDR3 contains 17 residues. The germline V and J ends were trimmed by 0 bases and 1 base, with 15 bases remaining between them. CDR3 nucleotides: TGCGCCAGCAGTCAATCAAAAGGGGGGTTGGGGAACACTGAAGCTTTCTTT. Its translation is CASSQSKGGLGNTEAFF.

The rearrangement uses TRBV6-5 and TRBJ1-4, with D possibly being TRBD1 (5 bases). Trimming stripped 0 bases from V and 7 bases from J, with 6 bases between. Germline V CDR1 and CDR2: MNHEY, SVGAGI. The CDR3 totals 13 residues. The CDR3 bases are TGTGCCAGCAGTTACTCGAGGGGTGAAAAACTGTTTTTT. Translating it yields CASSYSRGEKLFF.

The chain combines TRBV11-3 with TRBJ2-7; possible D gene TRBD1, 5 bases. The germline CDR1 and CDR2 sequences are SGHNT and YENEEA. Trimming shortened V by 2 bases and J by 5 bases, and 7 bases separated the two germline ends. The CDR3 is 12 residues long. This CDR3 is CASSLIGDEQYF. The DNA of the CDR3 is TGTGCCAGCAGCTTAATAGGGGACGAGCAGTACTTC.

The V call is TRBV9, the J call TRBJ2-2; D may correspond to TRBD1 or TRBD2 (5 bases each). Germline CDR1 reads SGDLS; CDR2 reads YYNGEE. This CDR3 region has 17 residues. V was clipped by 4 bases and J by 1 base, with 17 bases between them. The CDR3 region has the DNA TGTGCCAGCAGCACCCTAACGGGACGGCTGAACACCGGGGAGCTGTTTTTT. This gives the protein CASSTLTGRLNTGELFF.

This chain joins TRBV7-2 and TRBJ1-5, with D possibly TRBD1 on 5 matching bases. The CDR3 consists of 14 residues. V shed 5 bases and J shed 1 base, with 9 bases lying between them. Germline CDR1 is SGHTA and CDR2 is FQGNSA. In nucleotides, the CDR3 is TGTGCCAGCAGCCAGGGAGTGAGCAATCAGCCCCAGCATTTT. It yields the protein CASSQGVSNQPQHF.

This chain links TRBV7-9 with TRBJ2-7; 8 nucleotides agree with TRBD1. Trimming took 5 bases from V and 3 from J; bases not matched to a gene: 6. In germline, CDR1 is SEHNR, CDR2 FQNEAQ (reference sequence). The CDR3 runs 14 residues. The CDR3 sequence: CASSIGTGHYEQYF. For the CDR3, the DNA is TGTGCCAGCAGCATCGGGACAGGACACTACGAGCAGTACTTC.

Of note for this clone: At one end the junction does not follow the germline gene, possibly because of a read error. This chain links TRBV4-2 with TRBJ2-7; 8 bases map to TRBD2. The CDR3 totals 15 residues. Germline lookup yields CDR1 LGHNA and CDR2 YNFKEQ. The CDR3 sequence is CASSQAGGQTYEQYF. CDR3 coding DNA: TGTGCCAGCAGCCAAGCGGGGGGGCAGACCTATGAGCAGTACTTC.

In DNA, the CDR3 is TGTGCCAGCAGCCCCCCTCCGGGGACGGACCAAGAGACCCAGTACTTC. Its translation: CASSPPPGTDQETQYF. The chain joins TRBV9 to TRBJ2-5; either TRBD1 or TRBD2 may supply D (5 bases each). Germline lookup yields CDR1 SGDLS and CDR2 YYNGEE. The CDR3 is 16 amino acids. V shed 4 bases and J shed 0 bases, with 16 bases lying between them. Full variable domain (rest looked up from reference TRBV9 and TRBJ2-5): DSGVTQTPKHLITATGQRVTLRCSPRSGDLSVYWYQQSLDQGLQFLIQYYNGEERAKGNILERFSAQQFPDLHSELNLSSLELGDSALYFCASSPPPGTDQETQYFGPGTRLLVL.

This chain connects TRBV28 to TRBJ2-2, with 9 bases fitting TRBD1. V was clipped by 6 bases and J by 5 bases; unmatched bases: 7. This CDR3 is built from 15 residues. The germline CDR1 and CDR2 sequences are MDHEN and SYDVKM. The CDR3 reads CASREGQGLTGELFF. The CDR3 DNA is TGTGCCAGCAGGGAGGGACAGGGACTAACCGGGGAGCTGTTTTTT.

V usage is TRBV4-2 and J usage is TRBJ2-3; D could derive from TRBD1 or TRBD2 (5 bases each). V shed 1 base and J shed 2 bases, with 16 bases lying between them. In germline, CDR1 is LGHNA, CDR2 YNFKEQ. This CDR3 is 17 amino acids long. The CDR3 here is CASSQAALGVPTDTQYF. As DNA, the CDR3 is TGTGCCAGCAGCCAAGCCGCCCTGGGGGTTCCCACAGATACGCAGTATTTT.

The CDR3 coding sequence is TGTGCCAGCTCACCCAACGACAGGGGCACTACCTACGAGCAGTACTTC. It translates to CASSPNDRGTTYEQYF. The rearrangement joins TRBV18 to TRBJ2-7; 8 bases match TRBD1. The CDR3 has 16 amino acids. V lost 3 bases to trimming and J lost 2 bases; unmatched junction nucleotides: 9. Germline V CDR1 and CDR2: KGHSH, LQKENI.

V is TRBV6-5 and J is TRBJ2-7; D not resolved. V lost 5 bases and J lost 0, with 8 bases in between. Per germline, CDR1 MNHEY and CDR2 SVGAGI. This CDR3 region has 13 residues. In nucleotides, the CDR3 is TGTGCCAGCAGTCGAGACCTCTCCTACGAGCAGTACTTC. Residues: CASSRDLSYEQYF.

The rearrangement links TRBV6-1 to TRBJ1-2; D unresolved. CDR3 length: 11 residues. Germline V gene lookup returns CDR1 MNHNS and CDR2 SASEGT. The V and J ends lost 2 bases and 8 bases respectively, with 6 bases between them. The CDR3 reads CASSEYQGYTF. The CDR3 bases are TGTGCCAGCAGTGAATATCAAGGCTACACCTTC.

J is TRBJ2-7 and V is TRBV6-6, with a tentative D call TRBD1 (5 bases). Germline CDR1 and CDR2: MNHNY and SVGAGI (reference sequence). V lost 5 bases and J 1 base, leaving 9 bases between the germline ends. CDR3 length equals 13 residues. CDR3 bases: TGTGCCAGCAGTCGACAGACTTCCTACGAGCAGTACTTC. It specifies CASSRQTSYEQYF.

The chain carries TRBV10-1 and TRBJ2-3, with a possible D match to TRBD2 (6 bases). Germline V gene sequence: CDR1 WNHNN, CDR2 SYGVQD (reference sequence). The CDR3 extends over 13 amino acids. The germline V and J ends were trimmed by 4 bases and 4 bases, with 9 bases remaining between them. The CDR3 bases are TGCGCCAGCAGTGCCTCGGGAGCAGATACGCAGTATTTT. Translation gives CASSASGADTQYF.

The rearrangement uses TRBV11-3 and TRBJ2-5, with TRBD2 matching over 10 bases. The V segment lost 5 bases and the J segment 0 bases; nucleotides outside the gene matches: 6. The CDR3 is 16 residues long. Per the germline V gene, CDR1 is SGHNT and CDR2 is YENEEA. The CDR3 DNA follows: TGTGCCAGCAGCCCAAGAAGCGGGGGGGACCAAGAGACCCAGTACTTC. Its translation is CASSPRSGGDQETQYF. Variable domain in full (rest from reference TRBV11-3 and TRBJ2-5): EAGVVQSPRYKIIEKKQPVAFWCNPISGHNTLYWYLQNLGQGPELLIRYENEEAVDDSQLPKDRFSAERLKGVDSTLKIQPAELGDSAVYLCASSPRSGGDQETQYFGPGTRLLVL.